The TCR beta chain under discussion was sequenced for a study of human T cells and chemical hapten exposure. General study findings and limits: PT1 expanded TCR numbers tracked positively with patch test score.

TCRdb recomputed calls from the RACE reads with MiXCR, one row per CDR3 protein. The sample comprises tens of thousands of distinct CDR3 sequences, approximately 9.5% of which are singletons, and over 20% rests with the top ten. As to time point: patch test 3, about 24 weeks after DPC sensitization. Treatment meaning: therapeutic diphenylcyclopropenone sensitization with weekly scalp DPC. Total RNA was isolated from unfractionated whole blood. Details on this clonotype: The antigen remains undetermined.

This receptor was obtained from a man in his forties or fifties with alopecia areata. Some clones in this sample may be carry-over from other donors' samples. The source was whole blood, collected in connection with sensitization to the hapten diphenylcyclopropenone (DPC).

Here the CDR3 DNA reads TGCAGCGTTGAGGGTCAGACCTATGGCTACACCTTC. Its protein is CSVEGQTYGYTF. This sequence joins TRBV29-1 and TRBJ1-2; D ambiguous. Germline V gives CDR1 SQVTM, CDR2 ANQGSEA. The CDR3 is 12 residues long. V lost 3 bases and J lost 4, with 9 bases in between.